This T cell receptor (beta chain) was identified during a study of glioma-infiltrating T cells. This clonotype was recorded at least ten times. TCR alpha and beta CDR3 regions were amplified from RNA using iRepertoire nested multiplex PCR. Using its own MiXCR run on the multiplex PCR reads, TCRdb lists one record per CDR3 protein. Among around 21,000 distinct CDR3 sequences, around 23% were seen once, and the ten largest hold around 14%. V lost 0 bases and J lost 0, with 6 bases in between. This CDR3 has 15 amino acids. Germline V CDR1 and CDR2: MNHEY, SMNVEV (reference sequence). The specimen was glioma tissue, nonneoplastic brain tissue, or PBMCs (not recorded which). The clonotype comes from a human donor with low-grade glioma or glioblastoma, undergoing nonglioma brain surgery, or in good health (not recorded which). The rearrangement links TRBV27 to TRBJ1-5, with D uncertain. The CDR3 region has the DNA TGTGCCAGCAGTTTATCTCAGGCTAGCAATCAGCCCCAGCATTTT. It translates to CASSLSQASNQPQHF.